What follows is one TCR beta chain and its context. The repertoire was sequenced with immunoSEQ multiplex PCR; TCRdb's copy has only in-frame clones and lacks some. This table holds 350,000 to 450,000 clones, around 83% found once. Symptom resolution, clearance, or two negative PCRs marked the recovered donors of Cohort 3. This sample was included in a study of blood T cell repertoires in COVID-19. The origin of this receptor is a woman between 45 and 65 years old who had recovered from COVID-19. The sequenced sample was PBMCs or T cells enriched from blood (not recorded which).

The CDR3 loop is CASSQEPPTSGRSDTQYF. DNA of the CDR3: TGCGCCAGCAGCCAAGAGCCGCCCACTAGCGGGCGGTCAGATACGCAGTATTTT. V usage is TRBV4-3 and J usage is TRBJ2-3; 9 nucleotides match TRBD2. This CDR3 has 18 amino acids. Germline CDR1 is LGHNA and CDR2 is YSLEER. V dropped 0 bases and J dropped 4; count of bases not matched to a gene: 11.